These T cell receptor beta chains were read from a single sample in a study of T cell responses to AZD1222 COVID-19 vaccine. Produced via immunoSEQ multiplex PCR; TCRdb's table is partial and in-frame only. The sample has about 120,000 clones; around 90% are singletons. Source: peripheral blood, taken 28 days after the second dose of the MenACWY control vaccine. The receptors come from an adult who received the MenACWY meningococcal vaccine as a control. Both conserved end residues are part of each CDR3. The D gene is left open where the match is weak. Clone size is not always given. Where it is, it says once, few, many or a class for expanded clones.

cdr3_nt: TGTGCCAGCAGCCAAGCGGGACTAGCGTACAATGAGCAGTTCTTC
cdr3_aa: CASSQAGLAYNEQFF
d_call: TRBD2
v_call: TRBV14
j_call: TRBJ2-1
clone_size: -

cdr3_nt: TGTGCCAGCAGTTACTCGATTACAGGGGTGATGGAGCAGTTCTTC
cdr3_aa: CASSYSITGVMEQFF
d_call: TRBD1
v_call: TRBV6-2/TRBV6-3
j_call: TRBJ2-1
clone_size: once

cdr3_nt: TGCGCCAGCAGCCAAAAAAGGATACTAGCGGGAGCATTCTACGAGCAGTACTTC
cdr3_aa: CASSQKRILAGAFYEQYF
d_call: TRBD2
v_call: TRBV4-1
j_call: TRBJ2-7
clone_size: -

cdr3_nt: TGTGCCAGCAGTTTATCTCTGGGACAGGGGGCGAGTTCACCCCTCCACTTT
cdr3_aa: CASSLSLGQGASSPLHF
d_call: TRBD1
v_call: TRBV27
j_call: TRBJ1-6
clone_size: -

cdr3_nt: TGTGCCAGCAGCCCCCTCCCAGGGGGTACCCTCTCCTACGAGCAGTACTTC
cdr3_aa: CASSPLPGGTLSYEQYF
d_call: TRBD1
v_call: TRBV3-1/TRBV3-2
j_call: TRBJ2-7
clone_size: -

cdr3_nt: TGTGCCACCAGTGACCCGGGGAGGGGGCCGAACACCGGGGAGCTGTTTTTT
cdr3_aa: CATSDPGRGPNTGELFF
d_call: -
v_call: TRBV24-1
j_call: TRBJ2-2
clone_size: -

cdr3_nt: TGTGCCAGCAGCGACTACAGCTCTGGGGCCAACGTCCTGACTTTC
cdr3_aa: CASSDYSSGANVLTF
d_call: -
v_call: TRBV7-2
j_call: TRBJ2-6
clone_size: -

cdr3_nt: TGCAGCGTTGACGGGCGCGGGAGAGGGGCAGATACGCAGTATTTT
cdr3_aa: CSVDGRGRGADTQYF
d_call: TRBD2
v_call: TRBV29-1
j_call: TRBJ2-3
clone_size: once

cdr3_nt: TGTGCCAGCACGAGATATAGTTGGGGGACTGATGGGACAGATACGCAGTATTTT
cdr3_aa: CASTRYSWGTDGTDTQYF
d_call: -
v_call: TRBV2
j_call: TRBJ2-3
clone_size: -

cdr3_nt: TGTGCCACCAGTGACCTCCATGAAGCTTTCTTT
cdr3_aa: CATSDLHEAFF
d_call: -
v_call: TRBV24-1
j_call: TRBJ1-1
clone_size: -

cdr3_nt: TGTGCCAGCAGCCCCCAACTCGGCGGGGTGAATTCACCCCTCCACTTT
cdr3_aa: CASSPQLGGVNSPLHF
d_call: -
v_call: TRBV7-9
j_call: TRBJ1-6
clone_size: -

cdr3_nt: TGTGCCAGCAGTTTATCGGGTGGACACCATGGTAATGAAAAACTGTTTTTT
cdr3_aa: CASSLSGGHHGNEKLFF
d_call: -
v_call: TRBV27
j_call: TRBJ1-4
clone_size: few

cdr3_nt: TGTGCCAGCAGCTGGGGACGCTATGGCTACACCTTC
cdr3_aa: CASSWGRYGYTF
d_call: -
v_call: TRBV28
j_call: TRBJ1-2
clone_size: -

cdr3_nt: TGTGCCAGCGGGACAGGGGCTGGGGCCAACGTCCTGACTTTC
cdr3_aa: CASGTGAGANVLTF
d_call: TRBD1
v_call: TRBV6-4
j_call: TRBJ2-6
clone_size: -

cdr3_nt: TGTGCCAGCAGCCCGGGCCGCAGGAACACTGAAGCTTTCTTT
cdr3_aa: CASSPGRRNTEAFF
d_call: -
v_call: TRBV5-6
j_call: TRBJ1-1
clone_size: -